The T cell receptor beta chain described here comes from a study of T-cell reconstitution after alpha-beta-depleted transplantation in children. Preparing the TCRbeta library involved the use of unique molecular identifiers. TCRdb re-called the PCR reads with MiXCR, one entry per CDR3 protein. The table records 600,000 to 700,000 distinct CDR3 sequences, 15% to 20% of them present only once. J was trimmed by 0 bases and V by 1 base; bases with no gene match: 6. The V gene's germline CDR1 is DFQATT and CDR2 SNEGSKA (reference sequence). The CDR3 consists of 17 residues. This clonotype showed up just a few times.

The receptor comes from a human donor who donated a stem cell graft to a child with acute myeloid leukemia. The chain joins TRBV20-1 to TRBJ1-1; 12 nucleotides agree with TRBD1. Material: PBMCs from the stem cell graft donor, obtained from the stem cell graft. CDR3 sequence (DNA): TGCAGTGCTAGAGCCCAGGGACAGGGGGCGATGAACACTGAAGCTTTCTTT. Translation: CSARAQGQGAMNTEAFF.